This T cell receptor (beta chain) was profiled in a study of radiotherapy plus CTLA-4 blockade in lung cancer. Notes on the study in general: After treatment with radiotherapy plus ipilimumab, TCR clones that came from the tumor expanded in blood.

The CDR3 spans 12 residues. Deletions cut 2 bases from V and 12 bases from J, with 11 bases between. Germline V gene data show CDR1 as SGHTA and CDR2 as FQGTGA. This clone turned up a few times. What it binds is unknown. Generated by immunoSEQ multiplex PCR, the TCRdb table keeps only in-frame clones and is missing some. The repertoire holds roughly 80,000 clones, with more than 60% as singletons. This clonotype was sampled from a human donor with non-small cell lung cancer who had a partial response to radiotherapy plus ipilimumab. Some clones in this sample may be carry-over from other donors' samples. This specimen was peripheral blood, taken from a patient treated with radiotherapy plus ipilimumab. The chain combines TRBV7-3 with TRBJ2-4, with D perhaps matching TRBD2 (6 bases). CDR3 in amino acids: CASSLVNGGQYF. The CDR3 nucleotides read TGTGCCAGCAGCTTAGTAAACGGGGGTCAGTACTTC.